This is a list of T cell receptor beta chains from one sample in a study of T-cell reconstitution after alpha-beta-depleted transplantation in children. One entry per CDR3 protein, called by TCRdb with MiXCR from the PCR reads. The table records 440,000 or so distinct CDR3 sequences, roughly two fifths of them present only once. The sequences come from PBMCs, collected before TCRalphabeta/CD19-depleted stem cell transplant. The receptors here all came from a girl aged 2-15 years with aplastic anemia, due to receive a stem cell transplant. CDR3s include the opening cysteine and the closing phenylalanine or tryptophan. Fields, in order: V gene, D gene, J gene, CDR3 length, CDR3 protein. A D gene is named only where the DNA matches it firmly.

TRBV20-1,TRBD2,TRBJ2-3,14,CSGLRGGSTDTQYF
TRBV18,-,TRBJ2-1,12,CASSPYYNEQFF
TRBV30,-,TRBJ1-2,13,CAWAMDGNYGYTF
TRBV5-1,-,TRBJ2-7,14,CASSIETRSYEQYF
TRBV3-1,TRBD1,TRBJ1-1,14,CASSLQGAAAEAFF
TRBV7-8,TRBD1,TRBJ1-2,14,CASSFQGESYGYTF
TRBV10-3,-,TRBJ2-7,12,CAIRAEFYEQYF
TRBV20-1,-,TRBJ1-1,13,CSASGNPNTEAFF
TRBV14,-,TRBJ1-2,14,CASSQVAGPYGYTF
TRBV10-2,-,TRBJ2-7,11,CASIGADEQYF
TRBV20-1,-,TRBJ2-3,14,CSARVFPIFDTQYF
TRBV6-2/TRBV6-3,-,TRBJ2-1,19,CASRLDASSTGGSYNEQFF
TRBV5-1,-,TRBJ2-3,14,CASSPQRFTDTQYF
TRBV9,-,TRBJ2-5,16,CASSVGQGYGQETQYF
TRBV15,TRBD1,TRBJ2-2,16,CATSSPRDSYTGELFF
TRBV28,-,TRBJ2-7,12,CASDSPGHEQYF
TRBV20-1,TRBD1,TRBJ2-5,15,CSALVRTGVGETQYF
TRBV6-6,-,TRBJ2-5,13,CASSPGLGKTQYF
TRBV28,-,TRBJ2-5,16,CASSFHYSGIQETQYF
TRBV29-1,TRBD2,TRBJ2-1,14,CSVWGTRGRNEQFF
TRBV5-6,-,TRBJ1-4,13,CASSLRPGLKLFF
TRBV5-5,-,TRBJ2-2,16,CASSPKSAPNTGELFF
TRBV7-6,-,TRBJ2-7,13,CASSHAGGYEQYF
TRBV29-1,-,TRBJ1-5,15,CSVATAGGSNQPQHF
TRBV6-6,-,TRBJ1-1,13,CASSYSRETEAFF
TRBV20-1,-,TRBJ2-1,16,CSARPRFPSSYNEQFF
TRBV6-1,-,TRBJ2-2,14,CASRTLARPGELFF
TRBV19,-,TRBJ1-1,15,CASSTDVLRDTEAFF
TRBV24-1,-,TRBJ2-3,12,CATSVASDTQYF
TRBV10-3,-,TRBJ1-5,18,CAISEFTSQGRSNQPQHF
TRBV28,TRBD1,TRBJ2-5,12,CASLGGLETQYF
TRBV7-2,TRBD2,TRBJ2-5,15,CASSVQRGGRETQYF
TRBV5-1,TRBD2,TRBJ2-5,14,CASSGTGGQETQYF
TRBV24-1,TRBD2,TRBJ2-1,17,CATSDLEGGSGYNEQFF
TRBV10-3,-,TRBJ2-3,14,CAIRAKGSTDTQYF
TRBV5-4,-,TRBJ1-5,15,CASSLDADSNQPQHF
TRBV15,TRBD2,TRBJ2-5,16,CATSILAGGPQETQYF
TRBV20-1,-,TRBJ2-3,16,CSARDLWGTRTDTQYF
TRBV15,TRBD1,TRBJ1-4,18,CATSRNPRQGAVNEKLFF
TRBV20-1,-,TRBJ2-7,14,CSAPRGISSYEQYF
TRBV6-5,-,TRBJ1-1,15,CASSYPGLTSTEAFF
TRBV5-1,TRBD2,TRBJ2-1,18,CASSTPSSGRAGANEQFF
TRBV29-1,-,TRBJ2-5,14,CSVLPIGVQETQYF
TRBV29-1,TRBD1,TRBJ2-5,13,CSAVDRVQETQYF